The 5 T cell receptor beta chains below were found in one sample sequenced in a study of regulatory T cells in long-lasting Graves disease. The time point was: newly diagnosed GD, antithyroid drugs for less than 3 months. Extracted RNA from PBMCs served as the source of the TCR library. According to the study, TCR beta libraries were built with iRepertoire HTBI primers and CDR3-region Arm-PCR. TCRdb reanalysed the multiplex PCR reads using MiXCR and keeps one entry per CDR3 protein. The table has a few hundred thousand distinct CDR3 sequences, 20% seen once. Sequences were derived from peripheral blood mononuclear cells (PBMCs), sampled at new diagnosis, from a patient treated with antithyroid drugs. The receptor source for this set is a female donor with Graves disease.

Of note for this clonotype: Possible read error: a much larger clone is one base away. The chain employs TRBV6-2 or TRBV6-3 and TRBJ2-6; no definite D call. CDR3 length: 16 residues. V shed 5 bases and J shed 2 bases, with 13 bases lying between them. Germline V gene data show CDR1 as MNHEY and CDR2 as SVGEGT. The CDR3 DNA is TGTGCCAGCAGTGAGTCCGACCTCACTGGGGCCAACGTCCTGACTTTC. Translating it yields CASSESDLTGANVLTF.

Points on this clonotype: A read error is the likely source, as a far larger clone sits one nucleotide away. The chain has TRBV6-1 and TRBJ2-3; D could derive from TRBD1 or TRBD2 (6 bases each). The CDR3 sequence is 14 residues long. V lost 5 bases to trimming and J lost 5 bases, with 14 bases between them. Germline V gene sequence: CDR1 MNHNS, CDR2 SASEGT. This chain's CDR3 is CASSTRGPVDTQYF. CDR3 bases: TGTGCCAGCAGTACCCGGGGGCCGGTAGATACGCAGTATTTT.

Many counts were recorded for this clonotype. V gene TRBV3-1 combines with J gene TRBJ1-3, with D unclear. The CDR3 is made up of 15 amino acids. Germline CDR1 LGHDT, CDR2 YNNKEL (reference sequence). V lost 6 bases to trimming and J lost 0 bases, with 12 bases between them. CDR3 sequence (DNA): TGTGCCAGCAGTCGAGGACCCCACTCTGGAAACACCATATATTTT. Translating it yields CASSRGPHSGNTIYF.

Only a few counts were recorded for this clonotype. V and J are TRBV29-1 and TRBJ1-1, with D possibly TRBD1 on 6 matching bases. The germline V gene encodes CDR1 SQVTM and CDR2 ANQGSEA. This CDR3 has 13 residues. V was trimmed by 7 bases and J by 7 bases, leaving 19 bases between them. CDR3 in DNA: TGCAGCGCCTCCAACCCGAGGGGGATTGAAGCTTTCTTT. Residues: CSASNPRGIEAFF.

The sample holds one count of this clonotype. V and J are TRBV11-2 and TRBJ2-2; 7 nucleotides match TRBD1. Germline-derived CDR1 and CDR2 are SGHAT and FQNNGV. The CDR3 consists of 18 residues. V dropped 2 bases and J dropped 7; count of bases not matched to a gene: 16. The DNA for the CDR3 is TGTGCCAGCAGCTTAAACCTTCCCCTGACAGGGCTCGGCGGGGAGCTGTTTTTT. Translating gives CASSLNLPLTGLGGELFF.